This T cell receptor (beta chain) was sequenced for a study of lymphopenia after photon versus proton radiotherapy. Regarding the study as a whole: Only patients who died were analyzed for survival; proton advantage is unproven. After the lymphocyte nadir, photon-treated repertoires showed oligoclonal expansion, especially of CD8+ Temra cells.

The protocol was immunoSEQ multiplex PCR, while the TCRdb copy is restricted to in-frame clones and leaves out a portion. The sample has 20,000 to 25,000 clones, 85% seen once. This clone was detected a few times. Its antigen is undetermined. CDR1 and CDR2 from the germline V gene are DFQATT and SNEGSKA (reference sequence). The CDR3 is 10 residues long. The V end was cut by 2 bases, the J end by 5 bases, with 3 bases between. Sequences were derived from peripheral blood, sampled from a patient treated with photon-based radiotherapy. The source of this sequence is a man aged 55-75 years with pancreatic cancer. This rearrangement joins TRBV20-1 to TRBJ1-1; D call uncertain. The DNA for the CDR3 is TGCAGTGCTAGAAGGACTGAAGCTTTCTTT. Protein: CSARRTEAFF.